This entry lists 17 T cell receptor beta chains sequenced from one sample in a study of shared clonotypes between healthy human individuals. Some clones are missing from TCRdb's copy, which holds only in-frame ones; the method was immunoSEQ multiplex PCR. The sample includes millions of clones, roughly nine tenths of them seen just once. Sequencing was performed on naive CD4+ T cells sorted from blood. Subset given: CD45RA+ positively selected. Every receptor here comes from a man aged 18 to 35 in good health.

V is TRBV4-1 and J is TRBJ2-7, with TRBD2 matching over 10 bases. CDR1 is MGHRA, CDR2 YSYEKL, per germline. J lost 7 bases, V lost 0 bases, and 6 bases had no gene match. There are 15 residues in the CDR3. The CDR3 sequence is CASSQDPGLAIEQYF. CDR3 in DNA: TGCGCCAGCAGCCAAGACCCGGGACTAGCGATAGAGCAGTACTTC.

This chain joins TRBV18 and TRBJ2-1; D call uncertain. CDR3 length equals 16 residues. V was trimmed by 0 bases and J by 0 bases, leaving 9 bases between them. Germline V CDR1 and CDR2: KGHSH, LQKENI. The CDR3 region has the DNA TGTGCCAGCTCACCACCGTCCAGGAGCTCCTACAATGAGCAGTTCTTC. Translating it yields CASSPPSRSSYNEQFF. The full variable domain, completed using reference TRBV18 and TRBJ2-1, is NAGVMQNPRHLVRRRGQEARLRCSPMKGHSHVYWYRQLPEEGLKFMVYLQKENIIDESGMPKERFSAEFPKEGPSILRIQQVVRGDSAAYFCASSPPSRSSYNEQFFGPGTRLTVL.

This rearrangement joins TRBV19 to TRBJ1-4; the match to TRBD1 covers 7 bases. Germline V gene data show CDR1 as LNHDA and CDR2 as SQIVND (reference sequence). The length of the CDR3 is 16 residues. V lost 4 bases, J lost 5 bases, and 10 bases stayed unmatched. DNA of the CDR3: TGTGCCAGTAGTAGAAGAGACAGGGCCCAAAATGAAAAACTGTTTTTT. Encoded protein: CASSRRDRAQNEKLFF.

The genes are TRBV10-3 and TRBJ2-1; a possible D gene is TRBD2 (6 bases). Per the germline V gene, CDR1 is ENHRY and CDR2 is SYGVKD. The CDR3 runs to 16 residues. V was pared by 4 bases and J by 6 bases, with 19 bases between. This CDR3 is CAISVLAPGLGNEQFF. The CDR3, as DNA: TGTGCCATCAGTGTCCTAGCGCCCGGTTTGGGCAATGAGCAGTTCTTC.

This clone was seen only once. Sequence at one end of the junction differs from germline and may be a read error. This sequence joins TRBV7-7 and TRBJ2-3; either TRBD1 or TRBD2 may supply D (5 bases each). Germline CDR1 reads SSHAT; CDR2 reads FNYEAQ (reference sequence). The CDR3 has 16 residues. CDR3 sequence (DNA): TGTGCTAGCAGCTTAGTTCTGGGGGATGAAACAGATACGCAGTATTTT. Encoded protein: CASSLVLGDETDTQYF.

Details on this clone: In the same sample, other DNA sequences code for this CDR3. J is TRBJ2-7 and V is TRBV19; tentatively, D is TRBD1 (6 bases). The CDR3 has 14 amino acids. V was clipped by 3 bases and J by 0 bases, with 9 bases between them. Germline V CDR1 and CDR2: LNHDA, SQIVND (reference sequence). The CDR3 coding sequence is TGTGCCAGTAGTATGAGGGGGAGCTCCTACGAGCAGTACTTC. Translated: CASSMRGSSYEQYF.

The chain recombines TRBV4-1 with TRBJ2-4, with D possibly TRBD2 on 7 matching bases. V lost 1 base, J lost 8 bases, and 12 bases lay in between. The V gene's germline CDR1 is MGHRA and CDR2 YSYEKL. The CDR3 extends over 14 amino acids. The CDR3 loop reads CASSQVIGGDIQYF. The CDR3 region has the DNA TGCGCCAGCAGCCAAGTGATAGGGGGGGACATTCAGTACTTC.

This clone has a handful of counts. Other nucleotide sequences from this sample produce the same CDR3. The rearrangement joins TRBV7-9 to TRBJ1-2, with D uncertain. CDR3 length: 12 amino acids. Germline V gives CDR1 SEHNR, CDR2 FQNEAQ (reference sequence). Trimming cost V 5 bases and J 4 bases, with 8 bases left between them. In DNA form, the CDR3 reads TGTGCCAGCAGCAGGGATGGCTATGGCTACACCTTC. This translates into CASSRDGYGYTF.

The V gene is TRBV6-1, the J gene TRBJ2-7; D remains ambiguous. The CDR3 is 17 residues long. Deletions cut 3 bases from V and 0 bases from J, with 18 bases between. Germline V gene lookup returns CDR1 MNHNS and CDR2 SASEGT. DNA of the CDR3: TGTGCCAGCAGTGACGCGCAAGGGATACCTCGCTCCTACGAGCAGTACTTC. It is translated as CASSDAQGIPRSYEQYF.

CDR3 sequence reads: CASSRGIPSGNTIYF. CDR3 coding DNA: TGTGCCAGCAGTCGGGGGATTCCCTCTGGAAACACCATATATTTT. The chain carries TRBV11-2 and TRBJ1-3, with D perhaps TRBD1 (5 bases). The CDR3 is 15 residues long. Germline V gene lookup returns CDR1 SGHAT and CDR2 FQNNGV. V was shortened by 6 bases and J by 0 bases, with 12 bases between the two germline ends.

The rearrangement uses TRBV4-1 and TRBJ2-5, with 7 bases aligning to TRBD1. The V gene's germline CDR1 is MGHRA and CDR2 YSYEKL. V dropped 0 bases and J dropped 9; count of bases not matched to a gene: 10. The length of the CDR3 is 15 residues. The CDR3 is CASSQEVDRYWAQYF. Written as DNA, the CDR3 is TGCGCCAGCAGCCAAGAAGTGGACAGGTATTGGGCCCAGTACTTC.

V usage is TRBV19 and J usage is TRBJ2-4; TRBD2 matches 7 bases. The CDR3 is made up of 17 amino acids. With 3 bases clipped from V and 1 base from J, the junction kept 9 bases outside the gene matches. Germline lookup yields CDR1 LNHDA and CDR2 SQIVND (reference sequence). The CDR3 protein is CASSMVREGTAKNIQYF. The DNA for the CDR3 is TGTGCCAGTAGTATGGTAAGGGAGGGCACGGCCAAAAACATTCAGTACTTC.

The chain has TRBV5-1 and TRBJ1-3; D unresolved. The ends were cut back, 0 bases at V and 2 bases at J, with 9 bases in the middle. CDR3 length equals 15 residues. CDR1 is SGHRS and CDR2 is YFSETQ in the germline V gene. The DNA of the CDR3 is TGCGCCAGCAGCTTGGTAGGGAAAACTGGAAACACCATATATTTT. Translating gives CASSLVGKTGNTIYF.

This clone was seen only a few times. Other nucleotide sequences in the sample specify the same CDR3. This chain links TRBV30 with TRBJ1-4, with D tentatively TRBD1 (5 bases). Germline loops: CDR1 GTSNPN, CDR2 SVGIG (reference sequence). Trimming left V 3 bases short and J 4 bases short, with 9 bases between. The CDR3 has 13 amino acids. In nucleotides, the CDR3 is TGTGCCTGGAGCCCCCAGGGTAATGAAAAACTGTTTTTT. This encodes CAWSPQGNEKLFF.

This rearrangement joins TRBV19 to TRBJ1-3; D uncertain. CDR1 is LNHDA and CDR2 is SQIVND in the germline V gene (reference sequence). The CDR3 contains 16 residues. V was trimmed by 7 bases and J by 0 bases, leaving 16 bases between them. CDR3 DNA: TGTGCCAGTACCCGAACGTGGCAGTACTCTGGAAACACCATATATTTT. This sequence encodes CASTRTWQYSGNTIYF.

The CDR3 is CASSPGGYTEAFF. DNA of the CDR3: TGTGCCAGCAGCCCAGGGGGGTACACTGAAGCTTTCTTT. The chain recombines TRBV5-5 with TRBJ1-1, with 7 bases identical to TRBD1. CDR3 size: 13 residues. The germline CDR1 and CDR2 sequences are SGHKS and YYEKEE (reference sequence). V shed 4 bases and J 3 bases; nucleotides not matched to a gene: 3.

The chain joins TRBV7-2 to TRBJ2-7; the match to TRBD2 covers 9 bases. There are 16 residues in the CDR3. Trimming removed 5 bases from V and 2 bases from J; junction bases left unmatched: 10. Germline lookup yields CDR1 SGHTA and CDR2 FQGNSA. The CDR3 DNA reads TGTGCCAGCAGCCCAAGAAGCGGGGGGTTGACCTACGAGCAGTACTTC. Its translation is CASSPRSGGLTYEQYF.